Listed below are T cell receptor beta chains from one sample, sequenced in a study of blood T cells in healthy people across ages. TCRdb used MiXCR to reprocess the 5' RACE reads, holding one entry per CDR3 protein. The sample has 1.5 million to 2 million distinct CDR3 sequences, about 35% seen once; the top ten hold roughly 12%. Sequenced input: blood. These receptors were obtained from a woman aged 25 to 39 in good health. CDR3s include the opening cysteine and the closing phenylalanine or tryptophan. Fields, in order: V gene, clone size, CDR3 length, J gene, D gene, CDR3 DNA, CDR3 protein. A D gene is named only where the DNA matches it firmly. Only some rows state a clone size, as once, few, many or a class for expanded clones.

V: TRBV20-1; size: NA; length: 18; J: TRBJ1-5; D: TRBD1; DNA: TGCAGTGCTAGAGATGACTTGACAGGGTCTTCCCCGAATCAGCCCCAGCATTTT; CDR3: CSARDDLTGSSPNQPQHF
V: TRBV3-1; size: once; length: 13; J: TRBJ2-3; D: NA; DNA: TGTGCCAGCAGCTTAGGCCGGGACCAGATGCAGTATTTT; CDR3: CASSLGRDQMQYF
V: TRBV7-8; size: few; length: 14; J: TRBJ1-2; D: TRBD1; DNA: TGTGCCAGCAGCAAACAGACAGGGGAGTATGGCTACACCTTC; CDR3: CASSKQTGEYGYTF
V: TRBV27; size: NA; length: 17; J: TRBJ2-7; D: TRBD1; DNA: TGTGCCAGCAGTTTGATCACCCCGGAGGGACAGGGATACGAGCAGTACTTC; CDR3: CASSLITPEGQGYEQYF
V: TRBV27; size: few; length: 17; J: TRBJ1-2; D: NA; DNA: TGTGCCAGCAGTTTAGCGCAGGCGTCCCCACCTACCTATGGCTACACCTTC; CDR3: CASSLAQASPPTYGYTF
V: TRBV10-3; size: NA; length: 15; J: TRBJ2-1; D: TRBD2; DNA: TGTGCCATCACCGCTCTAGCGGGACATTACAATGAGCAGTTCTTC; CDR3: CAITALAGHYNEQFF
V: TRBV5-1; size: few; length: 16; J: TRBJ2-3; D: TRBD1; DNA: TGCGCCAGCAGCTCCTCCGGGGGACAGGGGGCAGATACGCAGTATTTT; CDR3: CASSSSGGQGADTQYF
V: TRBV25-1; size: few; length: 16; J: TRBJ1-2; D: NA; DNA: TGTGCCAGCAGTGAAATTCTAATGAGTGACAGCTATGGCTACACCTTC; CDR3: CASSEILMSDSYGYTF
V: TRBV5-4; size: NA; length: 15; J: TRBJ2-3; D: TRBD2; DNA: TGTGCCGTTCGGGGGCTAGCGGGGGGTCCAGATACGCAGTATTTT; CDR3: CAVRGLAGGPDTQYF
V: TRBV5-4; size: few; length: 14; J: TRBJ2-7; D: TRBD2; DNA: TGTGCCAGCAGCTCTACCGGGACTAGAGACGAGCAGTACTTC; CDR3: CASSSTGTRDEQYF
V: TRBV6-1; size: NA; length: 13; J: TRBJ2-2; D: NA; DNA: TGTGCCAGCAGAGGACAGTCCACCGGGGAGCTGTTTTTT; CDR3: CASRGQSTGELFF
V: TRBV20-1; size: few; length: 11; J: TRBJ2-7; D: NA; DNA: TGCAGTGCTACCTTAACGGTCGAGCAGTACTTC; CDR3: CSATLTVEQYF
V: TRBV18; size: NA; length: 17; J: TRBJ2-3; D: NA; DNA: TGTGCCGGCTCACCACCTTTGACAGGCGAAAACACAGATACGCAGTATTTT; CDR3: CAGSPPLTGENTDTQYF
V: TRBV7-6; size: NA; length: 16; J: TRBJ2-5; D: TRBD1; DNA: TGTGCCAGCAGCTGGATGAGGGGACAGGGAGGCGAGACCCAGTACTTC; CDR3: CASSWMRGQGGETQYF
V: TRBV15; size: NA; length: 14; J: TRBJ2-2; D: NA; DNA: TGTGCCACCAGCCGGGGCCTTCAGGGCGGGGAGCTGTTTTTT; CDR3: CATSRGLQGGELFF
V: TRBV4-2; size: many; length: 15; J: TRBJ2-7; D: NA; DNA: TGTGCCAGCAGCCAAGAATGGGGATTCCCCTTCGAGCAGTACTTC; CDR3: CASSQEWGFPFEQYF
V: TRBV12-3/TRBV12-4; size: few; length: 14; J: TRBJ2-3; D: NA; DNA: TGTGCCAGCAGGCGCAGACTAGGGGCGGATACGCAGTATTTT; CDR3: CASRRRLGADTQYF
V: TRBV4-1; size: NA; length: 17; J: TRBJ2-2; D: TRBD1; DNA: TGCGCCAGCAGCCAGGAAATCTACAGGGGTAACACCGGGGAGCTGTTTTTT; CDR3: CASSQEIYRGNTGELFF